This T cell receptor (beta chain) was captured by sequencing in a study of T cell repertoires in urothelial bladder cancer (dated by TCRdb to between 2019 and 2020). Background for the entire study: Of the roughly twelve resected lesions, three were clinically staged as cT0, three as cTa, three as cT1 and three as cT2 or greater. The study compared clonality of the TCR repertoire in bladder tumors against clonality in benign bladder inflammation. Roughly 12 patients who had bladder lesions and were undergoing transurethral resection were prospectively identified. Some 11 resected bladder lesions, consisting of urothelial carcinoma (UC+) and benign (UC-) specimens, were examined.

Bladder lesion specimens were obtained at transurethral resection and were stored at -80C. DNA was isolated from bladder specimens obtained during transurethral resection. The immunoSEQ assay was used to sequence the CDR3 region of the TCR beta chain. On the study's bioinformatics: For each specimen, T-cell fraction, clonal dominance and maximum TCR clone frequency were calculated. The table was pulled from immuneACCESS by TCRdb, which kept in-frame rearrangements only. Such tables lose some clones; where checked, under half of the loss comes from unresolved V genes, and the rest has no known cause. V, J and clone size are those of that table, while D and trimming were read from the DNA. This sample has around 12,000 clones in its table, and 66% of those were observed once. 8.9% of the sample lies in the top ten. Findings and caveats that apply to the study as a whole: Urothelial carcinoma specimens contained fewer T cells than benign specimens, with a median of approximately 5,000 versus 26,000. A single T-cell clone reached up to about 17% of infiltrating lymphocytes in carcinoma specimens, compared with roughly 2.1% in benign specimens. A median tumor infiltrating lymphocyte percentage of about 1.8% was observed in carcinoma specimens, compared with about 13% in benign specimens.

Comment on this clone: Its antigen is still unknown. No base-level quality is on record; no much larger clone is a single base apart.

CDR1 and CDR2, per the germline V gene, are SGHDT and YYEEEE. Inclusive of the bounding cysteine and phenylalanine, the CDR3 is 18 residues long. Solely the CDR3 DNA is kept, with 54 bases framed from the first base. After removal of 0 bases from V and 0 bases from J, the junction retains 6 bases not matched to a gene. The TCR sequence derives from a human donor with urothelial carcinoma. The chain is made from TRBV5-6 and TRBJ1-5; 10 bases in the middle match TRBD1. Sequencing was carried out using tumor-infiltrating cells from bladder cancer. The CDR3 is CASSLGQGARYSNQPQHF. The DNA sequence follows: TGTGCCAGCAGCTTGGGACAGGGGGCCCGATATAGCAATCAGCCCCAGCATTTT.